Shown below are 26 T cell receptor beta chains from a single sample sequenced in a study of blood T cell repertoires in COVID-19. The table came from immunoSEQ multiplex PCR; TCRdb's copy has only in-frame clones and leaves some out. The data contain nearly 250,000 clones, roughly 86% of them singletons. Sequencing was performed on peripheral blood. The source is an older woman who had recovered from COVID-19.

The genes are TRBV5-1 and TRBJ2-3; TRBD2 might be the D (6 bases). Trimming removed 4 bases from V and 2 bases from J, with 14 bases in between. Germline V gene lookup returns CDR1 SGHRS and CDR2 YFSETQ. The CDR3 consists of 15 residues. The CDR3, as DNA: TGCGCCAGCAGCCCGTTGGAGGGCCTCACAGATACGCAGTATTTT. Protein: CASSPLEGLTDTQYF.

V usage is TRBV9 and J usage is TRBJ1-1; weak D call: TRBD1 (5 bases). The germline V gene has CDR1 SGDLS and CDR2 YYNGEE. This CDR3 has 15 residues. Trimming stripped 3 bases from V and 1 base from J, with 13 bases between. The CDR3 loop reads CASSAEIGQNTEAFF. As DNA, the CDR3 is TGTGCCAGCAGCGCGGAAATAGGACAGAACACTGAAGCTTTCTTT.

CDR3 loop: CASSILRSGGSPDTQYF. Written as DNA, the CDR3 is TGTGCCAGTAGTATACTGAGGAGCGGGGGGTCCCCAGATACGCAGTATTTT. The rearrangement links TRBV19 to TRBJ2-3; TRBD2 agrees at 9 bases. The junction had 10 bases not matched to a gene; V was cut back by 2 bases and J by 4 bases. CDR1 is LNHDA and CDR2 is SQIVND in the germline V gene (reference sequence). This CDR3 has 17 residues.

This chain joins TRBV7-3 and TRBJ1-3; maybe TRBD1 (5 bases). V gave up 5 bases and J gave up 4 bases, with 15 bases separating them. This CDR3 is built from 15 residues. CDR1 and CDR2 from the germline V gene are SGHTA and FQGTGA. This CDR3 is CASSPAGQPGNTIYF. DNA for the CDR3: TGTGCCAGCAGCCCCGCAGGGCAGCCGGGAAACACCATATATTTT. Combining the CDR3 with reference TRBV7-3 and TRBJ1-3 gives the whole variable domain GAGVSQTPSNKVTEKGKYVELRCDPISGHTALYWYRQSLGQGPEFLIYFQGTGAADDSGLPNDRFFAVRPEGSVSTLKIQRTERGDSAVYLCASSPAGQPGNTIYFGEGSWLTVV.

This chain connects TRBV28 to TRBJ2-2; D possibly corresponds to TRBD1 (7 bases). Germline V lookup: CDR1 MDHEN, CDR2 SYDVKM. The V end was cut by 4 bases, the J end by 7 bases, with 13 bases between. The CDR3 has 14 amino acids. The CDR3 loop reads CASSSGGSVGELFF. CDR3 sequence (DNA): TGTGCCAGCAGTTCAGGGGGGAGCGTCGGGGAGCTGTTTTTT.

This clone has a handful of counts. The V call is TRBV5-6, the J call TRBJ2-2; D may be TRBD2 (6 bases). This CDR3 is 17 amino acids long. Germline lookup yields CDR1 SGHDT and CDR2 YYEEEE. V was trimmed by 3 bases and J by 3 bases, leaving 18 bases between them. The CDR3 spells CASSYNGGQRYTGELFF. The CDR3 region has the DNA TGTGCCAGCAGCTACAACGGAGGGCAGCGATACACCGGGGAGCTGTTTTTT.

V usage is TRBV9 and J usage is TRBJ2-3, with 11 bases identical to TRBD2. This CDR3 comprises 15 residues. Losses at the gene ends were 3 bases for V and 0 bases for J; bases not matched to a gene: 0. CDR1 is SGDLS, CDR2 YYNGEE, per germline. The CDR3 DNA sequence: TGTGCCAGCAGCGCTAGCGGGGGGAGCACAGATACGCAGTATTTT. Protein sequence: CASSASGGSTDTQYF. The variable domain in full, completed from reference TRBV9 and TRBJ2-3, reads DSGVTQTPKHLITATGQRVTLRCSPRSGDLSVYWYQQSLDQGLQFLIQYYNGEERAKGNILERFSAQQFPDLHSELNLSSLELGDSALYFCASSASGGSTDTQYFGPGTRLTVL.

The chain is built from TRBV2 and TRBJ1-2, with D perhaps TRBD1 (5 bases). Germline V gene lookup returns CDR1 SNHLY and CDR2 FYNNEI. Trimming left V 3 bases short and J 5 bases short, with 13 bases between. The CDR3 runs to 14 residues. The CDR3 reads CASSDSDSLYGYTF. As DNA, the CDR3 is TGTGCCAGCAGTGACAGCGACAGTCTTTATGGCTACACCTTC.

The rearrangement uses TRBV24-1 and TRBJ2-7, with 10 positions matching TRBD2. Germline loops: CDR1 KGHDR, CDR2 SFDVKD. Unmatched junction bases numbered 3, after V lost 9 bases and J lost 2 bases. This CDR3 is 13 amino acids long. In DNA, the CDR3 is TGTGCCACCGGTAGCGGGGGGACCTACGAGCAGTACTTC. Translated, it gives CATGSGGTYEQYF.

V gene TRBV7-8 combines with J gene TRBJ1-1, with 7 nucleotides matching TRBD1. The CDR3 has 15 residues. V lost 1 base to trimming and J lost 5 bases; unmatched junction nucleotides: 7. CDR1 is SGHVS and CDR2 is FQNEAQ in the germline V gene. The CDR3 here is CASSLVAGGKTEAFF. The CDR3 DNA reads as TGTGCCAGCAGCTTAGTCGCAGGGGGTAAGACTGAAGCTTTCTTT. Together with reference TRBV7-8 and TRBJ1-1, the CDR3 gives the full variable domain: GAGVSQSPRYKVAKRGQDVALRCDPISGHVSLFWYQQALGQGPEFLTYFQNEAQLDKSGLPSDRFFAERPEGSVSTLKIQRTQQEDSAVYLCASSLVAGGKTEAFFGQGTRLTVV.

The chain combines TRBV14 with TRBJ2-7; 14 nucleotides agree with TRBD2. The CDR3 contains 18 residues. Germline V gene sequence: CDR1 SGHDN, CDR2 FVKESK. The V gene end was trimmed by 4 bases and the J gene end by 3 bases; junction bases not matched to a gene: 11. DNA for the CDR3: TGTGCCAGCAGCCGTACTTTGGGACTAGCGGGGGAGATCTACGAGCAGTACTTC. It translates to CASSRTLGLAGEIYEQYF.

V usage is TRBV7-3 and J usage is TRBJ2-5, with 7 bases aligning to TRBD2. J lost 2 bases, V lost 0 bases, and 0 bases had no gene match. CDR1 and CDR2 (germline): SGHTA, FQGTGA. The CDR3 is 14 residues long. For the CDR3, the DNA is TGTGCCAGCAGCTTAACGGGGGGGCAAGAGACCCAGTACTTC. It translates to CASSLTGGQETQYF.

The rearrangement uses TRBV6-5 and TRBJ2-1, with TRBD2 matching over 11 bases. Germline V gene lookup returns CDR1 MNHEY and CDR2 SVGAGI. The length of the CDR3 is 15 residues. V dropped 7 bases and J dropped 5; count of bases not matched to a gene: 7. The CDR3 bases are TGTGCCAGCATCAGAATAGCGGGGGGGGACAATGAGCAGTTCTTC. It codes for CASIRIAGGDNEQFF.

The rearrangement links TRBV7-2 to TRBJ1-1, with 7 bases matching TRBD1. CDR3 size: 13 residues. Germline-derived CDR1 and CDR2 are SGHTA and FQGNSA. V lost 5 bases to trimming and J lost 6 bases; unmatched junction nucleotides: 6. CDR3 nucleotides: TGTGCCAGCAGCCTCCGGGACAGTGCTGAAGCTTTCTTT. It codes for CASSLRDSAEAFF.

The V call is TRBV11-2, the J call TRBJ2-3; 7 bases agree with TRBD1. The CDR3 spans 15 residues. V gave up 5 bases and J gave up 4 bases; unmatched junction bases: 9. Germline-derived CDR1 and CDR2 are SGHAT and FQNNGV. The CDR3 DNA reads TGTGCCAGCAGCGGTTTGACAGGGTGGCCAGATACGCAGTATTTT. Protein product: CASSGLTGWPDTQYF.

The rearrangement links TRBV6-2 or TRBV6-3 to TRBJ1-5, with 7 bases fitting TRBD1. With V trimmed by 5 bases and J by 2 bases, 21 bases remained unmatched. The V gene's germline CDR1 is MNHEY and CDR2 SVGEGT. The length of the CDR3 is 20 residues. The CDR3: CASSQYITRTGSLGNQPQHF. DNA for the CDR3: TGTGCCAGCAGTCAATACATCACCCGGACAGGATCGTTAGGCAATCAGCCCCAGCATTTT.

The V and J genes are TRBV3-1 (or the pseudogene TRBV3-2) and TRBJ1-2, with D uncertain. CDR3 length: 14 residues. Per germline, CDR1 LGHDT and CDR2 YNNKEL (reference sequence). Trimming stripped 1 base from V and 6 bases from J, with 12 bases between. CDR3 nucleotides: TGTGCCAGCAGCCAAGTCGCGACATACCATGGCTACACCTTC. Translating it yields CASSQVATYHGYTF.

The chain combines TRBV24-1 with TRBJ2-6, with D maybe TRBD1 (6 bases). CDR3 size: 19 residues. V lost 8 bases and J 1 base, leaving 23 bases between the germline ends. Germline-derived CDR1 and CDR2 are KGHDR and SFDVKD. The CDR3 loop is CATIFPLQGDESGANVLTF. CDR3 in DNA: TGTGCCACCATCTTCCCCCTACAGGGAGATGAGTCTGGGGCCAACGTCCTGACTTTC.

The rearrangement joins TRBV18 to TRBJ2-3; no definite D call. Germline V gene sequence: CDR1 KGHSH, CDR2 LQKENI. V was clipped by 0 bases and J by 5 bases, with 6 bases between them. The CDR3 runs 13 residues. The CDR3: CASSPPGLDTQYF. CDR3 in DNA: TGTGCCAGCTCACCACCCGGGTTAGATACGCAGTATTTT.

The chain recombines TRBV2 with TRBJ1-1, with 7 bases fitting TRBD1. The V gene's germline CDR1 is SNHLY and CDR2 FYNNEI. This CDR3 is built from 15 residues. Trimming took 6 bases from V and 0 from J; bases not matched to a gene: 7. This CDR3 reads CASRAGTAMNTEAFF. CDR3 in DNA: TGTGCCAGCAGGGCCGGGACAGCCATGAACACTGAAGCTTTCTTT.

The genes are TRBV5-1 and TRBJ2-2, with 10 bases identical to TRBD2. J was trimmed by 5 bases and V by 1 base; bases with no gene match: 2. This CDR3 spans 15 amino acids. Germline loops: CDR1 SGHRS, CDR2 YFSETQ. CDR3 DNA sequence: TGCGCCAGCAGCTTGAATAGCGGGGGGACCGGGGAGCTGTTTTTT. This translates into CASSLNSGGTGELFF.

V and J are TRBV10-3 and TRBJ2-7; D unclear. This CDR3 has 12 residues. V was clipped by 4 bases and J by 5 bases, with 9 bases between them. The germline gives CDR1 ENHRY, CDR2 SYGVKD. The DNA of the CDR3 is TGTGCCATCAGTGCATACAGCAACGAGCAGTACTTC. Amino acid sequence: CAISAYSNEQYF.

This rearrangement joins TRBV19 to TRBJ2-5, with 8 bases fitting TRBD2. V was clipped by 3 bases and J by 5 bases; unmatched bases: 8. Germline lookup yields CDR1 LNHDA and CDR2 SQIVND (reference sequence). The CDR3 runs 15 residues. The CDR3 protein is CASSIGTRVGETQYF. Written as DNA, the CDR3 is TGTGCCAGTAGTATTGGGACTAGGGTAGGGGAGACCCAGTACTTC.

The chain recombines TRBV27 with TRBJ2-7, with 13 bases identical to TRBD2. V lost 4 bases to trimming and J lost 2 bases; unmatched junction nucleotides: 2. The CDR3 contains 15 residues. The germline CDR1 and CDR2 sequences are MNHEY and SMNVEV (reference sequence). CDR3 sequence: CASSSLAGGAYEQYF. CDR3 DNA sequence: TGTGCCAGCAGTTCACTAGCGGGGGGGGCCTACGAGCAGTACTTC.

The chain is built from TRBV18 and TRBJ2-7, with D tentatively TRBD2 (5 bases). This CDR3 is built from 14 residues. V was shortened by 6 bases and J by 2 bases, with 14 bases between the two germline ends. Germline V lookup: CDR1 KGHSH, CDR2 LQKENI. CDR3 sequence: CASSPGTQTYEQYF. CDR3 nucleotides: TGTGCCAGCTCGCCGGGAACCCAAACCTACGAGCAGTACTTC.

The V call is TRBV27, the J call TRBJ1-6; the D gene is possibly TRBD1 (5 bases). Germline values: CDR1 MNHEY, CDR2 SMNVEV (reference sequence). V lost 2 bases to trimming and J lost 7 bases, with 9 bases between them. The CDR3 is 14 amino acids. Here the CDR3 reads CASSLQGLNSPLHF. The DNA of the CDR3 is TGTGCCAGCAGTTTACAGGGCCTGAATTCACCCCTCCACTTT.